This is a list of T cell receptor beta chains from one sample in a study of blood T cell repertoires in COVID-19. The table came from immunoSEQ multiplex PCR; TCRdb's copy has only in-frame clones and leaves some out. The profile shows 150,000 to 200,000 clones, roughly 90% of them singletons. Sequencing was done on a sample of peripheral blood. The receptors here all came from a man aged 18 to 30 with acute or convalescent COVID-19. The CDR3 runs from the conserved cysteine through the conserved F or W. D genes are given only for firm matches. Expanded clones get a size class; other rows say once, few or many, or leave the size out.

j_gene,abundance,v_gene,d_gene,CDR3nt,CDR3aa
TRBJ1-2,NA,TRBV6-1,TRBD1,TGTGCCAGCAGTGAGGACAGGGGAGTCGGCTATGGCTACACCTTC,CASSEDRGVGYGYTF
TRBJ2-6,NA,TRBV7-2,TRBD1,TGTGCCAGCAGCCCGGGACAGGGGTTCTCCTCTGGGGCCAACGTCCTGACTTTC,CASSPGQGFSSGANVLTF
TRBJ1-1,NA,TRBV6-2/TRBV6-3,NA,TGTGCCAGCAGTTACAGTGGAGCCCGGAGAGGCACTGAAGCTTTCTTT,CASSYSGARRGTEAFF
TRBJ2-7,NA,TRBV9,TRBD1,TGTGCCAGCAGCTCAGGGACAGCAGGTACCTACGAGCAGTACTTC,CASSSGTAGTYEQYF
TRBJ2-5,once,TRBV11-3,TRBD1,TGTGCCAGCAGCTTAGATGGGACAGACCAAGAGACCCAGTACTTC,CASSLDGTDQETQYF
TRBJ2-7,NA,TRBV5-4,NA,TGTGCCAGCAGCTTGGGGGGGACTGAAACCTACGAGCAGTACTTC,CASSLGGTETYEQYF
TRBJ1-2,NA,TRBV6-5,NA,TGTGCCACCGCGGCGGGGACTGAGTCCTATGGCTACACCTTC,CATAAGTESYGYTF
TRBJ2-1,few,TRBV30,NA,TGTGCCTGGAGTGTACTCCCCTACAATGAGCAGTTCTTC,CAWSVLPYNEQFF
TRBJ2-7,NA,TRBV24-1,TRBD1,TGTGCCACCAGTGATCACAGGGGGCGCAACGAGCAGTACTTC,CATSDHRGRNEQYF
TRBJ2-3,NA,TRBV19,NA,TGTGCCAGTAATCGGCAGGGAGGTACAGATACGCAGTATTTT,CASNRQGGTDTQYF
TRBJ2-5,NA,TRBV27,NA,TGTGCCAGCAGAAGGTCGGGAGATCGTCGCGGAGAGACCCAGTACTTC,CASRRSGDRRGETQYF
TRBJ1-5,NA,TRBV7-2,NA,TGTGCCAGCAGCTTCATCGGGTTTAATCAGCCCCAGCATTTT,CASSFIGFNQPQHF
TRBJ2-3,NA,TRBV2,NA,TGTGCCAGCAGTGTGCTATTTAGCACAGATACGCAGTATTTT,CASSVLFSTDTQYF
TRBJ1-2,NA,TRBV12-3/TRBV12-4,TRBD1,TGTGCCAGCAGTTTGGGACAGGGAAATGGCTACACCTTC,CASSLGQGNGYTF
TRBJ2-1,NA,TRBV3-1/TRBV3-2,TRBD1,TGTGCCAGCAGCGACCCGGGACAGGGGGTTTACAATGAGCAGTTCTTC,CASSDPGQGVYNEQFF
TRBJ2-2,few,TRBV24-1,NA,TGTGCCACCAGTGATTTTTTCTCCGGGGAGCTGTTTTTT,CATSDFFSGELFF